This entry features one T cell receptor beta chain sequence. In the original analysis: Reference gene primers were amplified, and this amplification served to estimate nucleated cell counts. Clones were read by immunoSEQ multiplex PCR, and TCRdb kept only the in-frame ones, dropping some. The V and J calls and clone size were taken over from that table, and D and trimming were inferred from the DNA. The sample has hundreds of thousands of clones, around 80% seen once; the top ten hold roughly 8.2%. The data were taken from a study of blood T cell repertoires in COVID-19. Whole-study context: The United States, Italy and Spain were the sources of the acute and convalescent COVID-19 samples. PBMCs, B-cell-depleted T cells, or T cells were the source of the cDNA or gDNA that made up the material.

The CDR3 has 15 amino acids. Germline CDR1 and CDR2: MNHEY and SVGAGI. Deletions cut 7 bases from V and 2 bases from J, with 15 bases between. This chain uses TRBV6-5 with TRBJ2-1; D perhaps matches TRBD1 (6 bases). Material for sequencing was peripheral blood. The receptor comes from a woman aged 45-65 years with acute or convalescent COVID-19. This CDR3 reads CASTEGQGTYNEQFF. The CDR3 nucleotides are TGTGCCAGCACCGAGGGGCAGGGGACCTACAATGAGCAGTTCTTC.